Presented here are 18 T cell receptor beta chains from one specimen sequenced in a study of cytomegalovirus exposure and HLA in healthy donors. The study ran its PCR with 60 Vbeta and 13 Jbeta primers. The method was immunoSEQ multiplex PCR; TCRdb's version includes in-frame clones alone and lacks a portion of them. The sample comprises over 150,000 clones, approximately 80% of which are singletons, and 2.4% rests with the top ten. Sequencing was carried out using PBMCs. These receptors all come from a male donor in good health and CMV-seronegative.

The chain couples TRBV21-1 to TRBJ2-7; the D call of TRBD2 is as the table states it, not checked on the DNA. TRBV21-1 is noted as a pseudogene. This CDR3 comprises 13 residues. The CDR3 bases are TGTGCCATCACCAGCGGGGGACTCTACGAGCAGTACTTC. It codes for CAITSGGLYEQYF.

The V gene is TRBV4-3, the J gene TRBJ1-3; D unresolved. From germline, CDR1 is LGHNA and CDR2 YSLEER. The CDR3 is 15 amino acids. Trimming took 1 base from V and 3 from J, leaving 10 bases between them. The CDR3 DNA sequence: TGCGCCAGCAGCCAAGGACGCGGACTTGGAAACACCATATATTTT. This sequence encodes CASSQGRGLGNTIYF.

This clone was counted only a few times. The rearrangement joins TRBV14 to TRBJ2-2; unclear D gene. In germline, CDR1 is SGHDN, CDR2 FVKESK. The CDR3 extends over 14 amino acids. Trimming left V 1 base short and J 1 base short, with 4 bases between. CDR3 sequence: CASSQVQNTGELFF. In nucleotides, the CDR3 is TGTGCCAGCAGCCAAGTCCAGAACACCGGGGAGCTGTTTTTT.

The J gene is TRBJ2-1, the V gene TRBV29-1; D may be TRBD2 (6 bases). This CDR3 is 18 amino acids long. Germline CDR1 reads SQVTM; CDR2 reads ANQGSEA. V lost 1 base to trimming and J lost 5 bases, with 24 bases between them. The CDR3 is CSVEVSLGGRKANNEQFF. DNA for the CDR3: TGCAGCGTTGAAGTCTCTCTCGGAGGGAGGAAGGCCAACAATGAGCAGTTCTTC.

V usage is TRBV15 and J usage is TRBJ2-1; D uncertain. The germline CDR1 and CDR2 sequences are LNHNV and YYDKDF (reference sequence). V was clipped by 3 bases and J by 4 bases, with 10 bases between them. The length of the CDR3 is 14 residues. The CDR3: CATSRLKMYNEQFF. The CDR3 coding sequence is TGTGCCACCAGCAGGCTAAAAATGTACAATGAGCAGTTCTTC.

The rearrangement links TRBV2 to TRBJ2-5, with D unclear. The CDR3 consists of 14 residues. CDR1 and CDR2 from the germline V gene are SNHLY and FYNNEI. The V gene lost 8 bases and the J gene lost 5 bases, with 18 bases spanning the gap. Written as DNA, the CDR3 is TGTGCCAGCTCCAAAGCCCAGACTTCGGAGACCCAGTACTTC. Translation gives CASSKAQTSETQYF.

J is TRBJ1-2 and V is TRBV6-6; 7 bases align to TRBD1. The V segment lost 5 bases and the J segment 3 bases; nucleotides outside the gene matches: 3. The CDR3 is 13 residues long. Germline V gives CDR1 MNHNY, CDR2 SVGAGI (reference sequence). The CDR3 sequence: CASSLGTDYGYTF. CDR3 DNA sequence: TGTGCCAGCAGTCTCGGGACAGACTATGGCTACACCTTC.

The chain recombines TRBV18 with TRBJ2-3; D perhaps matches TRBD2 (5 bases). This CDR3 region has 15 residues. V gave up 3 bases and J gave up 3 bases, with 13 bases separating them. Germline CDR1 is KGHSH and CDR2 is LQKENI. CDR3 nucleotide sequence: TGTGCCAGCTCACCGGACTTTTTAGAAACAGATACGCAGTATTTT. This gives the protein CASSPDFLETDTQYF.

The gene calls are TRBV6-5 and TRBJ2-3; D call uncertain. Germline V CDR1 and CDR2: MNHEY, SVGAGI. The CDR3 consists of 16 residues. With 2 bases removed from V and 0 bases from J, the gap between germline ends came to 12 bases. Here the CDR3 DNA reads TGTGCCAGCAGTTACACTCACCTTACTAGCACAGATACGCAGTATTTT. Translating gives CASSYTHLTSTDTQYF.

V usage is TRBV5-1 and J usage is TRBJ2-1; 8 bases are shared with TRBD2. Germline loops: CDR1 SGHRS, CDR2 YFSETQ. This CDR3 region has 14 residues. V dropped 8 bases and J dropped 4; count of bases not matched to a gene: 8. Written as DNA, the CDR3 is TGCGCCAGTAGTGGGACTAGGGAATACAATGAGCAGTTCTTC. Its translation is CASSGTREYNEQFF. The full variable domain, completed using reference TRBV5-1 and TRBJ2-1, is KAGVTQTPRYLIKTRGQQVTLSCSPISGHRSVSWYQQTPGQGLQFLFEYFSETQRNKGNFPGRFSGRQFSNSRSEMNVSTLELGDSALYLCASSGTREYNEQFFGPGTRLTVL.

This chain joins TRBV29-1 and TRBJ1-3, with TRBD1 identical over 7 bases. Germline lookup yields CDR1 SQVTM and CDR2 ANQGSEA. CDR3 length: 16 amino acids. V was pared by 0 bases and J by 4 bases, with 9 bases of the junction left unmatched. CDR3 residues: CSVEELTGVYGNTIYF. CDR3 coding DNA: TGCAGCGTTGAAGAACTAACAGGGGTATACGGAAACACCATATATTTT.

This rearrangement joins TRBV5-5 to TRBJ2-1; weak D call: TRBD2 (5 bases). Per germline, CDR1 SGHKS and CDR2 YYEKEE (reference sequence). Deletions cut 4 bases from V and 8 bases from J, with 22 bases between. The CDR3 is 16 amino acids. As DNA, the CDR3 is TGTGCCAGCAGCCCGGCGGATCGGGGATCTGGCGATGAGCAGTTCTTC. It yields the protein CASSPADRGSGDEQFF. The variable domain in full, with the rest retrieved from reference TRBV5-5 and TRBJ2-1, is DAGVTQSPTHLIKTRGQQVTLRCSPISGHKSVSWYQQVLGQGPQFIFQYYEKEERGRGNFPDRFSARQFPNYSSELNVNALLLGDSALYLCASSPADRGSGDEQFFGPGTRLTVL.

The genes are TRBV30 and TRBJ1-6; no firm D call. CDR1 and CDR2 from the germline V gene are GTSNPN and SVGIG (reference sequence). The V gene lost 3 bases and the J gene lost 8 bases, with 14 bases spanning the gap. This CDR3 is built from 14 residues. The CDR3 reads CAWREGHPDSPLHF. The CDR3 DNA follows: TGTGCCTGGAGAGAGGGCCACCCGGATTCACCCCTCCACTTT. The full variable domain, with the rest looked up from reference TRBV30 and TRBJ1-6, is SQTIHQWPATLVQPVGSPLSLECTVEGTSNPNLYWYRQAAGRGLQLLFYSVGIGQISSEVPQNLSASRPQDRQFILSSKKLLLSDSGFYLCAWREGHPDSPLHFGNGTRLTVT.

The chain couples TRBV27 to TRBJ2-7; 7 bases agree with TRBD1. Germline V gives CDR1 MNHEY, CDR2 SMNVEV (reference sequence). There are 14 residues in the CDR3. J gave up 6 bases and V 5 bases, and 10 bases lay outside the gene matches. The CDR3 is CASSPPTGTGEQYF. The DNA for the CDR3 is TGTGCCAGCAGTCCACCGACAGGGACGGGCGAGCAGTACTTC.

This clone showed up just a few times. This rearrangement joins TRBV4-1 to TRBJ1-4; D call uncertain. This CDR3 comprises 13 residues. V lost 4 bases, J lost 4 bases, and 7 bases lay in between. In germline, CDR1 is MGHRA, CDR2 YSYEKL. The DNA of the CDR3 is TGCGCCAGCAGCCTTCAGGTTAATGAAAAACTGTTTTTT. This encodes CASSLQVNEKLFF.

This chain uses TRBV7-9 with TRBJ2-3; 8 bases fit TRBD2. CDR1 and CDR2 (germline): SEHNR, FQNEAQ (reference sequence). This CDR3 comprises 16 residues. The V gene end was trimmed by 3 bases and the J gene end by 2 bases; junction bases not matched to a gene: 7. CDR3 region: CASSFSAGGDTDTQYF. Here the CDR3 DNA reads TGTGCCAGCAGCTTTTCGGCGGGGGGAGACACAGATACGCAGTATTTT.

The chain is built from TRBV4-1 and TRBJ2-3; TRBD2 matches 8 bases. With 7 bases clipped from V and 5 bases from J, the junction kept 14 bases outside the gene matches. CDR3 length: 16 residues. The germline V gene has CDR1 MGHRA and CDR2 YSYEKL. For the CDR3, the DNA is TGCGCCAGCACCTCCCTGACGGGGGGGAATGAAGATACGCAGTATTTT. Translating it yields CASTSLTGGNEDTQYF.

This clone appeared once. CDR3 nucleotide sequence: TGTGCCTTAAGTAGATCCTACAGTGAAAAACTGTTTTTT. This translates into CALSRSYSEKLFF. V and J are TRBV30 and TRBJ1-4; D unclear. V was clipped by 7 bases and J by 7 bases, with 16 bases between them. CDR1 and CDR2 from the germline V gene are GTSNPN and SVGIG (reference sequence). CDR3 length: 13 residues.